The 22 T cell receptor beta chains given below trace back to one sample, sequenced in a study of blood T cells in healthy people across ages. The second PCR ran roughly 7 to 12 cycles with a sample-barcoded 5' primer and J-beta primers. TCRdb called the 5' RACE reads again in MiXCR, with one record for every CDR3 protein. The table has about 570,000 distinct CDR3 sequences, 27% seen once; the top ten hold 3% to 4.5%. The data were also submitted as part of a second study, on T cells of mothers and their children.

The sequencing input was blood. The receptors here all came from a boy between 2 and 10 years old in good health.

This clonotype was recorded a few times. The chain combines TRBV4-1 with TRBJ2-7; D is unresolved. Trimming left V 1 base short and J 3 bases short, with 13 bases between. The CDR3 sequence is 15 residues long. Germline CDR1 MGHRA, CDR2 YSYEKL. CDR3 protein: CASSQVSEGLYEQYF. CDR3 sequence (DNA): TGCGCCAGCAGCCAAGTAAGCGAAGGGCTCTACGAGCAGTACTTC.

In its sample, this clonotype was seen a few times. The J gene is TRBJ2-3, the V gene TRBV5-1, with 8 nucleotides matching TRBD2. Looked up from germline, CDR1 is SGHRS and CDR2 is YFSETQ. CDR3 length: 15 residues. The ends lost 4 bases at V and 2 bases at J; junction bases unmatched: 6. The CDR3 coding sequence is TGCGCCAGCAGCCCCAGCGGGGGTCCCACAGATACGCAGTATTTT. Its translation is CASSPSGGPTDTQYF.

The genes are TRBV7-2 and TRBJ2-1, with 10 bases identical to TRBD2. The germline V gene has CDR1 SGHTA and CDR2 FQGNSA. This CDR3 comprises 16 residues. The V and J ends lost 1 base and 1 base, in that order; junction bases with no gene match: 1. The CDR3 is CASSLVLAGSYNEQFF. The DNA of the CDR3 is TGTGCCAGCAGCTTAGTACTAGCGGGATCCTACAATGAGCAGTTCTTC.

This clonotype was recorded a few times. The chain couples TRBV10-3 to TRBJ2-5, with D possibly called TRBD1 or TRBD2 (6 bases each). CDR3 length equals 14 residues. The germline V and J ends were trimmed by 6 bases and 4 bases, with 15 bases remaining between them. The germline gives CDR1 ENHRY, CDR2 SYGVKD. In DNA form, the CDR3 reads TGTGCCATCAGCCCCATTGGGGGGCCAGAGACCCAGTACTTC. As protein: CAISPIGGPETQYF.

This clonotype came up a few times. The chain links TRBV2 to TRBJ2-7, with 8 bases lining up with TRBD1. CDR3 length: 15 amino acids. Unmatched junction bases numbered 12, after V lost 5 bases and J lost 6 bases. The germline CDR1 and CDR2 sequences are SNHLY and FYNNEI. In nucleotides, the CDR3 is TGTGCCAGCAGTTTCCGGGACAGGAATGCCGGCGAGCAGTACTTC. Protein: CASSFRDRNAGEQYF. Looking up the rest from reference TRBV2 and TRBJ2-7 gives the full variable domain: EPEVTQTPSHQVTQMGQEVILRCVPISNHLYFYWYRQILGQKVEFLVSFYNNEISEKSEIFDDQFSVERPDGSNFTLKIRSTKLEDSAMYFCASSFRDRNAGEQYFGPGTRLTVT.

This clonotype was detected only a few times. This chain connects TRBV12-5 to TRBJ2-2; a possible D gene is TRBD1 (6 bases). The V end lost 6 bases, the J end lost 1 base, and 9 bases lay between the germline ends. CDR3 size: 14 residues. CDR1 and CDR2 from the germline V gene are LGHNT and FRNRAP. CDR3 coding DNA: TGTGCTAGTGGCCGGGGACAGAACACCGGGGAGCTGTTTTTT. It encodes CASGRGQNTGELFF.

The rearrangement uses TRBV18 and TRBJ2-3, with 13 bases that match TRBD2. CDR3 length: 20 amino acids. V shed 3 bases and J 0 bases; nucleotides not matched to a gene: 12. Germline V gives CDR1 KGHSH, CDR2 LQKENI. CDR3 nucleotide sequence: TGTGCCAGCTCACCGTTCGGTGTGACTAGCGGGGGGACTAGCACAGATACGCAGTATTTT. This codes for CASSPFGVTSGGTSTDTQYF.

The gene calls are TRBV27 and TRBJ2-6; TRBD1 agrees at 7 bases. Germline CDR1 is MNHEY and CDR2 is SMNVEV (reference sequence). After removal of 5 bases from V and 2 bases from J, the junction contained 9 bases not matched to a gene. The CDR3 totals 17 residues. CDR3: CASSPRQGFTGANVLTF. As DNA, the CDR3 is TGTGCCAGCAGTCCCCGACAGGGTTTTACTGGGGCCAACGTCCTGACTTTC.

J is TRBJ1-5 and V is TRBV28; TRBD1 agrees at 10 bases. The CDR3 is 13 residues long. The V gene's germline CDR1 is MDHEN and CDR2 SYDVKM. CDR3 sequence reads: CVSRTGGHQPQHF. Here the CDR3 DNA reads TGTGTCAGTCGGACAGGGGGTCATCAGCCCCAGCATTTT.

DNA of the CDR3: TGCGCCAGCAGTGATACGGCCCCCGGGGAGCTGTTTTTT. Residues: CASSDTAPGELFF. The rearrangement links TRBV10-2 to TRBJ2-2; D ambiguous. Trimming stripped 3 bases from V and 6 bases from J, with 8 bases between. CDR1 is WSHSY, CDR2 SAAADI, per germline. There are 13 residues in the CDR3.

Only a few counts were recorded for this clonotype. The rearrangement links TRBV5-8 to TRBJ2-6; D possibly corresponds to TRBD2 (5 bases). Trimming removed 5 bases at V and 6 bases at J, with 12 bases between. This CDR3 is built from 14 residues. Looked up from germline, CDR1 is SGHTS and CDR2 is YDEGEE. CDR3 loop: CASSYGGMANVLTF. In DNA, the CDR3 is TGTGCCAGCAGTTACGGAGGTATGGCCAACGTCCTGACTTTC.

The CDR3, as DNA: TGTGCCAGCAGCCAAGATACACAGGGAGGGAATTCACCCCTCCACTTT. Protein product: CASSQDTQGGNSPLHF. This sequence joins TRBV4-2 and TRBJ1-6; possibly TRBD1 for D (6 bases). CDR3 length equals 16 residues. Looked up from germline, CDR1 is LGHNA and CDR2 is YNFKEQ. The V gene lost 0 bases and the J gene lost 7 bases, with 13 bases spanning the gap.

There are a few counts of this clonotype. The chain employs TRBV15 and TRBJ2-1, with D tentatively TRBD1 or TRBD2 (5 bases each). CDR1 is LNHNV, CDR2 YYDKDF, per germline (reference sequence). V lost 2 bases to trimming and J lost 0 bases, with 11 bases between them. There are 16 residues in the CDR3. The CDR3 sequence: CATSRLGESSYNEQFF. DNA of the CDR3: TGTGCCACCAGCAGACTAGGGGAGAGCTCCTACAATGAGCAGTTCTTC.

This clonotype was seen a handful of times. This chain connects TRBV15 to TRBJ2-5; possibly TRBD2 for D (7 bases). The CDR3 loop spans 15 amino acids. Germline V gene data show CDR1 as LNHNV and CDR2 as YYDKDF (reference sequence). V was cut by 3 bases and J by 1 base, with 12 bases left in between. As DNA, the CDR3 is TGTGCCACCAGCAGCGGGGGGCAGGTCCAAGAGACCCAGTACTTC. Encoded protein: CATSSGGQVQETQYF. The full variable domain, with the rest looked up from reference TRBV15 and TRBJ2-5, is DAMVIQNPRYQVTQFGKPVTLSCSQTLNHNVMYWYQQKSSQAPKLLFHYYDKDFNNEADTPDNFQSRRPNTSFCFLDIRSPGLGDTAMYLCATSSGGQVQETQYFGPGTRLLVL.

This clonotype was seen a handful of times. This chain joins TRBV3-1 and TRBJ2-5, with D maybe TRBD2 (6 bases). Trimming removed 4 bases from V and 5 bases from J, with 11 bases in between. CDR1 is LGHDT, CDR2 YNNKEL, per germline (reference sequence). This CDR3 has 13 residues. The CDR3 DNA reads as TGTGCCAGCAGCCGTGCGGGGCAGGAGACCCAGTACTTC. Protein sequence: CASSRAGQETQYF.

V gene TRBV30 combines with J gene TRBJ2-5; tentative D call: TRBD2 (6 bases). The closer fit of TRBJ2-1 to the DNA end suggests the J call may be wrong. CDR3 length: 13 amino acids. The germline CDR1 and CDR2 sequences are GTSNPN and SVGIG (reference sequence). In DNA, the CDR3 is TGTGCTGTGATGGGGGGCTCCTACAATGAGCAGTTCTTC. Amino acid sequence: CAVMGGSYNEQFF.

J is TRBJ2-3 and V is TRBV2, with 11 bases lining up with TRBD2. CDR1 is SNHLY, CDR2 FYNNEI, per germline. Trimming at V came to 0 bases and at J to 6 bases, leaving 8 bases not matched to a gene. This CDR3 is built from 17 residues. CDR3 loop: CASSEAASGGYVDTQYF. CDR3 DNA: TGTGCCAGCAGTGAAGCGGCTAGCGGGGGGTACGTCGATACGCAGTATTTT.

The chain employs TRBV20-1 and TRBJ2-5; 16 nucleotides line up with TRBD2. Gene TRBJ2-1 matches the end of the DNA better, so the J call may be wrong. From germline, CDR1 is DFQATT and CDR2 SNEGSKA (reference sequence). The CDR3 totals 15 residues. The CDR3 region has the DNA TGCAGTGCTAGGGGACTAGCGGGGGGGCAGAATGAGCAGTTCTTC. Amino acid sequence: CSARGLAGGQNEQFF.

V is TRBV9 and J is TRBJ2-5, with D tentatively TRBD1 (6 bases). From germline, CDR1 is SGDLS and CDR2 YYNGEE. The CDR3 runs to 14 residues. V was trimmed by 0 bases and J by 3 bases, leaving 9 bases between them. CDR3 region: CASSVGAGEETQYF. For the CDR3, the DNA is TGTGCCAGCAGCGTAGGAGCAGGGGAAGAGACCCAGTACTTC. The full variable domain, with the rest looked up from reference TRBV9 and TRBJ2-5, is DSGVTQTPKHLITATGQRVTLRCSPRSGDLSVYWYQQSLDQGLQFLIQYYNGEERAKGNILERFSAQQFPDLHSELNLSSLELGDSALYFCASSVGAGEETQYFGPGTRLLVL.

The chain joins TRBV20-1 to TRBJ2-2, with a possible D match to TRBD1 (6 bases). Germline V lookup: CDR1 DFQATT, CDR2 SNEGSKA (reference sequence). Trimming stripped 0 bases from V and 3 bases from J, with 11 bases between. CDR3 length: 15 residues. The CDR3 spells CSARDRDTYTGELFF. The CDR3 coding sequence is TGCAGTGCTAGAGATAGGGACACTTACACCGGGGAGCTGTTTTTT.

This CDR3 reads CASGGGQSLYEQYF. The CDR3 bases are TGTGCCAGCGGCGGAGGGCAGTCTCTTTACGAGCAGTACTTC. The V call is TRBV6-5, the J call TRBJ2-1, with a weak D call TRBD2 (6 bases). The DNA end is a closer match to TRBJ2-7, so the J assignment may be wrong. The CDR3 has 14 amino acids. Germline values: CDR1 MNHEY, CDR2 SVGAGI.

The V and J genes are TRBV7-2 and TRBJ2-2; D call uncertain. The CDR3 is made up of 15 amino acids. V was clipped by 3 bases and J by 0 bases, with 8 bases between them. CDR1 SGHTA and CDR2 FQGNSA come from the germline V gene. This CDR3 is CASSFSSSNTGELFF. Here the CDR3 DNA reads TGTGCCAGCAGCTTCTCCAGCTCGAACACCGGGGAGCTGTTTTTT.